This TCR beta chain was sequenced during a study of shared clonotypes between healthy human individuals. Germline CDR1 SEHNR, CDR2 FQNEAQ (reference sequence). V lost 6 bases and J lost 0, with 7 bases in between. There are 13 residues in the CDR3. The assay was carried out at the deep level. The data were produced by immunoSEQ multiplex PCR, yet TCRdb's version contains in-frame clones alone and is incomplete. Of roughly 2.6 million clones listed, about 92% are singletons. The sequencing input was naive CD4+ T cells sorted from blood. Subset meaning: CD45RA+ positively selected. This TCR came from a man between 18 and 35 years old in good health. The chain joins TRBV7-9 to TRBJ2-3, with D hard to call. CDR3 residues: CASRPSSTDTQYF. The DNA of the CDR3 is TGTGCCAGCAGGCCATCTAGCACAGATACGCAGTATTTT.